This T cell receptor (beta chain) emerged from a study of regulatory T cells in long-lasting Graves disease. About the research overall: Over-5-year antithyroid drug use with positive TSH receptor antibodies defined persistent Graves' disease in the study.

The CDR3 has 16 amino acids. Germline V gene lookup returns CDR1 MNHNS and CDR2 SASEGT. The J segment lost 1 base and the V segment lost 6 bases, leaving 7 bases of the junction unmatched. HTBI primers from iRepertoire and Arm-PCR of CDR3 regions yielded the TCR beta libraries. TCRdb reanalysed the multiplex PCR reads using MiXCR and keeps one entry per CDR3 protein. The table has a few hundred thousand distinct CDR3 sequences, 23% seen once. The time point here: persistent/refractory GD, antithyroid drugs over 5 years with positive TRAb. PBMC-extracted RNA yielded the TCR library. Graves' disease diagnosis used American Thyroid Association guidelines. Each patient gave Nine milliliters of EDTA-anticoagulated peripheral blood.

Material: peripheral blood mononuclear cells (PBMCs), obtained when the disease was refractory, from a patient treated with antithyroid drugs. The sequence came from a female donor with Graves disease. The genes are TRBV6-1 and TRBJ1-5, with TRBD1 matching 9 bases. The CDR3 loop is CASRYTGGLSNQPQHF. For the CDR3, the DNA is TGTGCCAGCAGGTACACAGGGGGCTTGAGCAATCAGCCCCAGCATTTT.